These 11 T cell receptor beta chains share one sample of origin, sequenced in a study of control samples from healthy donors and cancer patients. Method: immunoSEQ multiplex PCR; TCRdb's copy keeps in-frame clones and lacks some. The table records around 94,000 clones, about 92% of them present only once. Source material: blood. Receptors were obtained from a woman aged 18-30 years in good health.

This clone has a handful of counts. This sequence joins TRBV6-4 and TRBJ2-1; D might be TRBD2 (6 bases). The germline CDR1 and CDR2 sequences are MRHNA and SNTAGT. V was trimmed by 4 bases and J by 6 bases, leaving 10 bases between them. There are 13 residues in the CDR3. The CDR3 reads CASSAGEPNEQFF. In nucleotides, the CDR3 is TGTGCCAGCAGTGCGGGAGAACCCAATGAGCAGTTCTTC.

The chain combines TRBV18 with TRBJ2-7, with 9 bases identical to TRBD1. This CDR3 region has 14 residues. The germline V gene has CDR1 KGHSH and CDR2 LQKENI. The trim removed 3 bases at V and 4 bases at J, leaving 4 bases unmatched. CDR3 bases: TGTGCCAGCTCACCGACAGGGGGTAAATACGAGCAGTACTTC. Translation: CASSPTGGKYEQYF.

The V gene is TRBV28, the J gene TRBJ2-7; 14 positions match TRBD2. The CDR3 covers 16 residues. CDR1 is MDHEN, CDR2 SYDVKM, per germline. The J segment lost 6 bases and the V segment lost 6 bases, leaving 10 bases of the junction unmatched. In DNA, the CDR3 is TGTGCCAGCAGACAAAGACTAGCGGGGGGGCAAGGCGAGCAGTACTTC. Protein sequence: CASRQRLAGGQGEQYF.

V is TRBV29-1 and J is TRBJ1-4, with 8 bases lining up with TRBD1. The junction had 6 bases not matched to a gene; V was cut back by 4 bases and J by 5 bases. This CDR3 is 14 amino acids long. The germline gives CDR1 SQVTM, CDR2 ANQGSEA. The CDR3 sequence is CSVAPGQANEKLFF. The CDR3 DNA follows: TGCAGCGTTGCCCCGGGACAGGCAAATGAAAAACTGTTTTTT.

The gene calls are TRBV7-2 and TRBJ2-3; D is unresolved. Per germline, CDR1 SGHTA and CDR2 FQGNSA. The CDR3 length is 13 residues. V was pared by 1 base and J by 5 bases, with 7 bases between. CDR3 sequence reads: CASSLDPLDTQYF. In DNA, the CDR3 is TGTGCCAGCAGCTTAGACCCACTAGATACGCAGTATTTT. The entire variable domain, with the rest obtained from reference TRBV7-2 and TRBJ2-3, is as follows: GAGVSQSPSNKVTEKGKDVELRCDPISGHTALYWYRQSLGQGLEFLIYFQGNSAPDKSGLPSDRFSAERTGGSVSTLTIQRTQQEDSAVYLCASSLDPLDTQYFGPGTRLTVL.

The chain couples TRBV19 to TRBJ2-1, with a weak D call TRBD2 (5 bases). Germline V lookup: CDR1 LNHDA, CDR2 SQIVND (reference sequence). V was pared by 3 bases and J by 7 bases, with 22 bases between. CDR3 length: 17 residues. CDR3 sequence reads: CASSIGVRHERRNEQFF. The CDR3 DNA sequence: TGTGCCAGTAGTATCGGGGTCCGGCACGAACGGAGGAATGAGCAGTTCTTC.

CDR3 bases: TGTGCCAGCAGCCTTGAGGGTAGGGGGCGCTCCTACAATGAGCAGTTCTTC. Protein sequence: CASSLEGRGRSYNEQFF. The V and J genes are TRBV4-2 and TRBJ2-1; 7 bases fit TRBD1. V trimming: 4 bases; J trimming: 0 bases; junction bases outside the gene matches: 9. The V gene's germline CDR1 is LGHNA and CDR2 YNFKEQ. This CDR3 is built from 17 residues.

The rearrangement links TRBV11-3 to TRBJ2-7; no definite D call. CDR1 is SGHNT and CDR2 is YENEEA in the germline V gene. The CDR3 totals 15 residues. Trimming took 0 bases from V and 2 from J, leaving 11 bases between them. This CDR3 is CASSLDQAPAYEQYF. CDR3 sequence (DNA): TGTGCCAGCAGCTTAGATCAGGCCCCAGCCTACGAGCAGTACTTC.

This clone was seen only once. The chain carries TRBV7-2 and TRBJ1-2; weak D call: TRBD1 (5 bases). V lost 5 bases, J lost 6 bases, and 13 bases lay in between. The CDR3 consists of 13 residues. The germline V gene has CDR1 SGHTA and CDR2 FQGNSA. CDR3 in amino acids: CASSARGGDGYTF. CDR3 sequence (DNA): TGTGCCAGCAGCGCCCGGGGGGGAGATGGCTACACCTTC.

In its sample, this clone was seen once. The chain carries TRBV20-1 and TRBJ2-4; D unresolved. The germline V gene encodes CDR1 DFQATT and CDR2 SNEGSKA (reference sequence). The germline V and J ends were trimmed by 3 bases and 14 bases, with 14 bases remaining between them. The CDR3 contains 11 residues. CDR3: CSASVVVDEYF. CDR3 bases: TGCAGTGCTAGCGTGGTGGTGGACGAGTACTTC.

This clone was recorded once. This chain uses TRBV7-6 with TRBJ2-7; the D gene is possibly TRBD1 (7 bases). The CDR3 runs 14 residues. From germline, CDR1 is SGHVS and CDR2 FNYEAQ. Deletions cut 5 bases from V and 0 bases from J, with 11 bases between. Here the CDR3 DNA reads TGTGCCAGCAGCCGGGGGACAGCCTCCTACGAGCAGTACTTC. Translating it yields CASSRGTASYEQYF.